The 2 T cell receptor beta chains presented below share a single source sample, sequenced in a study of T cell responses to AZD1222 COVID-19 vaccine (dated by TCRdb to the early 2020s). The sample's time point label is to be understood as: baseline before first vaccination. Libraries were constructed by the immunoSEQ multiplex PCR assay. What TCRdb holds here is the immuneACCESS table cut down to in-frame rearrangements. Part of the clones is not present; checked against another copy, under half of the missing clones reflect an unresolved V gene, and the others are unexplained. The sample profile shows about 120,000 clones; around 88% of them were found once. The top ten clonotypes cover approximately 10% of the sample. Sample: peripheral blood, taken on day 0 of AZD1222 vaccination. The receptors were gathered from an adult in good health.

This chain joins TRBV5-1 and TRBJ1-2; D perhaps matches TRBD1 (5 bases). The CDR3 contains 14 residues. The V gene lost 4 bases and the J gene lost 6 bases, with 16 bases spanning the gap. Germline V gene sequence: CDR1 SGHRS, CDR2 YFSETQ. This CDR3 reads CASSRGAMEDGYTF. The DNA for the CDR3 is TGCGCCAGCAGCCGCGGGGCCATGGAGGATGGCTACACCTTC.

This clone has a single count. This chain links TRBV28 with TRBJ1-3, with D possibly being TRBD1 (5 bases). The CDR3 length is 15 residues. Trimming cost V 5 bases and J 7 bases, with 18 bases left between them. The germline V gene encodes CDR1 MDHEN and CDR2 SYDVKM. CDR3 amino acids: CASSRTNGAWNTIYF. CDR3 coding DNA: TGTGCCAGCAGTCGAACAAATGGGGCTTGGAACACCATATATTTT.